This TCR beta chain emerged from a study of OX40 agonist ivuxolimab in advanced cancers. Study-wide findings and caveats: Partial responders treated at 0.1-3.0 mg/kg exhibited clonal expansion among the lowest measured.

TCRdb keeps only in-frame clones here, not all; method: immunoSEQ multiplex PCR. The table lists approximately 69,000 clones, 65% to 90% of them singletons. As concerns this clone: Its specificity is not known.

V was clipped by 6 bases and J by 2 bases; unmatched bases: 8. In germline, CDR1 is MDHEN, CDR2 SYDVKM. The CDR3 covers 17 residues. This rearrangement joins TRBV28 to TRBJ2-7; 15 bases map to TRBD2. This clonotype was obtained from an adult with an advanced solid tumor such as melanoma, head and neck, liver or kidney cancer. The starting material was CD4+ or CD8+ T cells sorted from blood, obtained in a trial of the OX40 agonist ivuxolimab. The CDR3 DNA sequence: TGTGCCAGCAGCTCCGGGACTAGCGGGAGGACCACCTACGAGCAGTACTTC. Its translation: CASSSGTSGRTTYEQYF.